This TCR beta chain was obtained from a study of glioma-infiltrating T cells. A word on this clonotype: No antigen is known for it. A junction boundary mismatches the germline segment, possibly from a read error.

The iRepertoire nested amplicon-rescue multiplex PCR amplified TCR alpha and beta CDR3s from RNA. For one-step reverse transcription and amplification, 100-400 ng of tissue mRNA or PBMC total RNA was used. TCRdb itself ran the multiplex PCR reads through MiXCR, one entry per CDR3 protein. The repertoire consists of approximately 190,000 distinct CDR3 sequences, with around 32% occurring once and the leading ten covering 20% to 25%. The CDR3 runs to 14 residues. Study results and caveats: Only very few CDR3 sequences appeared in both tissue and blood. Above-expected tissue-blood divergence occurred in all gliomas, most in low-grade ones.

The sequence derives from a human donor with low-grade glioma or glioblastoma, undergoing nonglioma brain surgery, or in good health (not recorded which). The specimen sequenced was glioma tissue, nonneoplastic brain tissue, or PBMCs (not recorded which). This chain uses TRBV12-3 or TRBV12-4 with TRBJ2-1; D not resolved. Here the CDR3 reads CACSLRQSYNEQFF. In DNA form, the CDR3 reads TGTGCCTGCAGTTTACGGCAGTCGTACAATGAGCAGTTCTTC.